Described below is a single TCR beta chain sequence and its context. The table lists this clonotype with many counts. Its antigen specificity is not known. No quality values exist for individual bases; no much larger clone is one base distant. In the paper's terms, the time point label means: longitudinal time-point 1 (baseline). For unsorted PBMC libraries, 2 million PBMCs were used after storage in RNAlater at -80 degrees C until RNA extraction. Peripheral blood was subjected to Ficoll-Hypaque density gradient centrifugation to isolate PBMCs, which were then cryopreserved in liquid nitrogen. cDNA was synthesized by template-switch 5'RACE using a primer carrying a 10-nucleotide random unique molecular identifier by which each TCR transcript was tagged. Over 180 million TCR-beta sequences, covering 15-18 subjects, were produced in each sequencing run. The RNeasy kit was used for extraction of total RNA. The KAPA Real-time Library Amplification kit was used to amplify TCR-beta VDJ regions with primers for the TCR constant region and the 5'RACE anchor. A first PCR added sample indexes and Illumina adaptors, and a second PCR then raised library yield. After purification with Ampure beads, the TCR product of roughly 650 bp was size-selected on a 2% E-gel SizeSelection system. Library quality was checked on a Bioanalyzer, concentration was measured with Qubit, and libraries were quantified with the Kapa Library Quantification kit before pooling. An Illumina HiSeq 2500 sequenced the libraries paired-end 2 x 150 bp. To increase sequence diversity, about 24-32% phiX was spiked into each library pool. Turning to the authors' computational methods: The UMI-based MiGEC pipeline processed quality-filtered reads and removed over 80% of raw TCR sequences during error correction. VDJ genes were aligned to IMGT germline references, and clonotypes were defined by unique CDR3 amino acid sequence plus V-J genes. Clonal expansion, Shannon diversity and CDR3 relatedness (CalcPairwiseDistances, ClusterSamples) were evaluated with VDJtools, and phylogenetic trees were built with CLCbio workbench. Expanded clones were defined as having at least 8 unique UMIs, based on coefficient-of-variation modelling across technical triplicates. TCRdb applied fastp at Q25 and MiXCR to the public reads, then kept only in-frame beta chains. Each CDR3 protein appears once, grouped with its most common genes and DNA. These V and J calls derive from TCRdb rather than the authors' analysis. The sample has some 77,000 distinct CDR3 sequences on record, about 13% of them singletons. Clones ranked in the top ten supply around 4.3% of the sample.

Reading the germline V gene gives CDR1 SGHRS and CDR2 YFSETQ. The germline ends are 10 bases apart after V is trimmed by 0 bases and J by 6 bases. From its cysteine to its phenylalanine, the CDR3 spans 13 amino acids. Only the CDR3 part of the read is kept: 39 bases, read in frame from the first base. These data are taken from a study of neurological immune-mediated disorders (dated by TCRdb to between 2019 and 2020). Study-wide context: Using UMI-based sequencing, the study compared peripheral blood TCR-beta repertoires from patients with HTLV-I-associated myelopathy (HAM/TSP), patients with multiple sclerosis, and healthy controls. Alongside PBMC samples, the set of about 100 TCR-beta libraries contained longitudinal samples, technical triplicates, and paired CD4+ and CD8+ T-cell subsets that had been sorted. Each longitudinal HAM/TSP and healthy donor was sampled at 3 time-points spaced at 3-40 month intervals. The cohort comprised 65 to 75 subjects: roughly 15 HAM/TSP patients, approximately 34 multiple sclerosis patients and around 20 healthy controls. Paper-wide results and their limitations: Expanded clones from different subjects shared no identical CDR3 amino acid sequences, which suggests that TCR-beta repertoires were private in all groups. TCR clonal expansion was highest in HAM/TSP patients and lowest in MS patients, with MS patients falling below even healthy controls.

Input material: PBMCs. The receptor's source is a female donor with HTLV-1-associated myelopathy (HAM/TSP). The sequence is built from TRBV5-1 and TRBJ2-7; TRBD2 is possibly the D segment (5 matching bases). The nucleotide sequence reads TGCGCCAGCAGCTTGGAGGGAGCGCCCGAGCAGTACTTC. This encodes CASSLEGAPEQYF.